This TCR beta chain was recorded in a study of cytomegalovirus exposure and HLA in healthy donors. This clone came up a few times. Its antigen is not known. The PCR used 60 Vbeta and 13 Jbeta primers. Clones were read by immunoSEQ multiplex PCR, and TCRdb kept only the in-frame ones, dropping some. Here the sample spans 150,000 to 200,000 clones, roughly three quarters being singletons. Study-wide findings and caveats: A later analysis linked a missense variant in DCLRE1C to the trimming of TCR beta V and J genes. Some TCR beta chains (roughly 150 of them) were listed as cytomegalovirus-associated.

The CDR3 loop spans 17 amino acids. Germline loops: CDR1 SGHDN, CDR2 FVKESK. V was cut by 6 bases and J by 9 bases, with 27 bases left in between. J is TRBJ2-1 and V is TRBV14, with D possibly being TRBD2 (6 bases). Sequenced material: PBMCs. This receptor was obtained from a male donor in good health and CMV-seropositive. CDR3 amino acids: CASSPGTGTRGMGEQFF. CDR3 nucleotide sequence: TGTGCCAGCAGTCCGGGAACCGGGACCCGCGGGATGGGTGAGCAGTTCTTC.